These T cell receptor beta chains were read from a single sample in a study of T cells in narcolepsy. Here immunoSEQ multiplex PCR was the method, and the copy in TCRdb shows in-frame clones only, minus some. The profile covers around 39,000 clones, with about 85% appearing a single time and 1.6% taken by the ten largest. Specimen: CD45RA- memory CD4+ T cells from PBMCs. The receptors were gathered from a human donor with narcolepsy. Both conserved end residues are part of each CDR3. The D gene is left open where the match is weak. The size of a clone is reported for some rows only, either as once, few or many, or as a class for expanded clones.

TGCGCCAGCAGCTCAACTAGCGCCGGGGGCACAGATACGCAGTATTTT CASSSTSAGGTDTQYF . TRBJ2-3 TRBD2 TRBV5-1
TGTGCCAGCAGTGCATTCAAGAACACTGAAGCTTTCTTT CASSAFKNTEAFF . TRBJ1-1 . TRBV6-1
TGTGCCAGCAGCTCCCTCGGGACAGGGGATCGAGGCTACACCTTC CASSSLGTGDRGYTF . TRBJ1-2 TRBD1 TRBV11-2
TGTGCCAGCAGTTCGCCAGGGAGGAGCTTAAACTATGGCTACACCTTC CASSSPGRSLNYGYTF . TRBJ1-2 . TRBV28
TGTGCCAGCGGCGAAACAGGAGGGGCCCAGTACTTC CASGETGGAQYF . TRBJ2-5 . TRBV7-2
TGTGCCAGCAGTGCGAGACAGGAGAACACCGGGGAGCTGTTTTTT CASSARQENTGELFF few TRBJ2-2 . TRBV6-1
TGTGCCAGCAGTGATTTGGGCGGGGGGGCCCAACAGTACTTC CASSDLGGGAQQYF . TRBJ2-7 TRBD2 TRBV2
TGCAGCGTTGAAGTGGGTGACTATGGCTACACCTTC CSVEVGDYGYTF . TRBJ1-2 . TRBV29-1
TGTGCCAGCAGCGTAGGTGACAGGGGGACTGAAGCTTTCTTT CASSVGDRGTEAFF . TRBJ1-1 TRBD1 TRBV9
TGTGCCAGCTCACTTAGGACTGAAGGCGAGCAGTACTTC CASSLRTEGEQYF . TRBJ2-7 . TRBV18
TGTGCCAGCAGTCACGGGGGCTATGGCTACACCTTC CASSHGGYGYTF . TRBJ1-2 . TRBV25-1
TGTGCCAGCAGTCGGGGTAGCCGCACAGGGAATCAGCCCCAGCATTTT CASSRGSRTGNQPQHF . TRBJ1-5 . TRBV6-6
TGCGCCAGCAGCCGGGACAGGAGCGAAAAACTGTTTTTT CASSRDRSEKLFF once TRBJ1-4 TRBD1 TRBV4-1
TGTGCCAGCAGTTACTCGGGGACTAGCAATCAGCCCCAGCATTTT CASSYSGTSNQPQHF . TRBJ1-5 . TRBV6-5
TGTGCCAGCAGCTTGGGGGGTATTCTAGTCCCTGAAGCTTTCTTT CASSLGGILVPEAFF . TRBJ1-1 . TRBV5-6
TGTGCCAGCAGCTTGGGAAGACCGGGACAGGGGAGGGATACGCAGTATTTT CASSLGRPGQGRDTQYF . TRBJ2-3 TRBD1 TRBV5-5
TGTGCCAGCACCCTAGGGGGGGAGTGGAAAAACATTCAGTACTTC CASTLGGEWKNIQYF . TRBJ2-4 . TRBV7-2
TGTGCCAGCAGCTTACCAGGGAAAGGGGAGACCCAGTACTTC CASSLPGKGETQYF . TRBJ2-5 . TRBV11-3
TGTGCCAGCAGTCAGCGTCAGGGAAATAATTCACCCCTCCACTTT CASSQRQGNNSPLHF . TRBJ1-6 . TRBV28
TGTGCCAGCAGCGCTCAGACAGGGATTAGCAATCAGCCCCAGCATTTT CASSAQTGISNQPQHF . TRBJ1-5 TRBD1 TRBV2